Below, one T cell receptor (beta chain) is given with its context. Germline V lookup: CDR1 KGHSH, CDR2 LQKENI. The CDR3 runs to 17 residues. Unmatched junction bases numbered 18, after V lost 6 bases and J lost 4 bases. Only in-frame clones appear in the TCRdb table, and some are missing; sequencing was by immunoSEQ multiplex PCR. The table shows about 580,000 clones, with 95% to 98% occurring only once. This entry is derived from a study of shared clonotypes between healthy human individuals. CD45RO-negative, CCR7-positively selected cells formed the naive CD8 fraction, excluding terminally differentiated effector memory CD45RA+ cells.

This TCR came from a man between 25 and 39 years old in good health. The specimen was naive CD8+ T cells sorted from blood. The rearrangement uses TRBV18 and TRBJ2-7; 7 bases align to TRBD1. CDR3: CASSSHQNRGDLYEQYF. The CDR3 bases are TGTGCCAGCTCGTCCCATCAGAACAGGGGAGATTTGTACGAGCAGTACTTC.